Shown below are 7 T cell receptor beta chains from a single sample sequenced in a study of T cell repertoires in cytomegalovirus infection. TCRdb ran MiXCR on the reads and lists one entry per CDR3 protein. The sample carries 550,000 to 700,000 distinct CDR3 sequences, 40% recorded once. These receptors are not linked to any known antigen. This sample comprised cultured PBMCs, obtained from culture after CMV antigen stimulation. These receptor sequences come from a human donor in good health (CMV status not recorded). Some clones in this sample may be carry-over from other donors' samples.

This chain joins TRBV15 and TRBJ2-1, with D tentatively TRBD1 or TRBD2 (6 bases each). This CDR3 spans 13 amino acids. V was shortened by 1 base and J by 10 bases, with 11 bases between the two germline ends. The V gene's germline CDR1 is LNHNV and CDR2 YYDKDF (reference sequence). The CDR3 sequence is CATSRGGAREQFF. DNA of the CDR3: TGTGCCACCAGCAGAGGGGGGGCGAGGGAGCAGTTCTTC.

This chain connects TRBV5-1 to TRBJ1-1; D might be TRBD1 (5 bases). From germline, CDR1 is SGHRS and CDR2 YFSETQ. This CDR3 region has 15 residues. V lost 0 bases and J lost 1, with 10 bases in between. The CDR3 here is CASSLDLGTNTEAFF. CDR3 sequence (DNA): TGCGCCAGCAGCTTGGATTTGGGGACGAACACTGAAGCTTTCTTT.

The J gene is TRBJ1-5, the V gene TRBV12-3 or TRBV12-4, with D uncertain. The CDR3 loop spans 15 amino acids. Trimming pared 0 bases from V and 6 bases from J, leaving 12 bases between. The CDR3: CASSLAGEGGQPQHF. Here the CDR3 DNA reads TGTGCCAGCAGTTTAGCTGGGGAGGGTGGTCAGCCCCAGCATTTT.

V gene TRBV27 combines with J gene TRBJ1-2, with a tentative D call TRBD1 (5 bases). Germline V gives CDR1 MNHEY, CDR2 SMNVEV (reference sequence). The V end was cut by 4 bases, the J end by 4 bases, with 16 bases between. This CDR3 is built from 15 residues. CDR3 sequence (DNA): TGTGCCAGCAGTTCCCTGACAGACTTGATCTATGGCTACACCTTC. Its protein is CASSSLTDLIYGYTF.

V gene TRBV10-3 combines with J gene TRBJ1-2; no clear D. Per the germline V gene, CDR1 is ENHRY and CDR2 is SYGVKD. The CDR3 totals 14 residues. V was shortened by 8 bases and J by 5 bases, with 18 bases between the two germline ends. The CDR3 bases are TGTGCCATCCCCGTTGGTGGGAATGGATATGGCTACACCTTC. Protein product: CAIPVGGNGYGYTF.

This clonotype was counted between two and nine times. The V and J genes are TRBV7-2 and TRBJ1-2; a weak D match, TRBD1 (5 bases). Germline V gives CDR1 SGHTA, CDR2 FQGNSA. The CDR3 has 12 amino acids. V gave up 5 bases and J gave up 8 bases, with 12 bases separating them. CDR3: CASSPGWDGYTF. In DNA, the CDR3 is TGTGCCAGCAGCCCGGGGTGGGACGGCTACACCTTC.

This CDR3 reads CASRRGQGAGGYTF. CDR3 coding DNA: TGTGCCAGCAGAAGAGGACAGGGGGCGGGTGGCTACACCTTC. V is TRBV6-1 and J is TRBJ1-2; TRBD1 agrees at 11 bases. The J segment lost 7 bases and the V segment lost 6 bases, leaving 7 bases of the junction unmatched. Per the germline V gene, CDR1 is MNHNS and CDR2 is SASEGT. This CDR3 region has 14 residues.